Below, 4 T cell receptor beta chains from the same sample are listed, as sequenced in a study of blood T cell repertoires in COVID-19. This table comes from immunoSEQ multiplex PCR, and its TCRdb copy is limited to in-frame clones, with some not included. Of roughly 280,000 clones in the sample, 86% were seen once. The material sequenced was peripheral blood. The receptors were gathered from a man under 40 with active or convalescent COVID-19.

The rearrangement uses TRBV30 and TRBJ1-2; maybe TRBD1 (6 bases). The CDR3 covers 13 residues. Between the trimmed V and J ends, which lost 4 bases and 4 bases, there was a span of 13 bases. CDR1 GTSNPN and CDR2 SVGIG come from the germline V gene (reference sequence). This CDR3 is CAWTRDTRYGYTF. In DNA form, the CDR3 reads TGTGCCTGGACCCGGGACACCCGCTATGGCTACACCTTC.

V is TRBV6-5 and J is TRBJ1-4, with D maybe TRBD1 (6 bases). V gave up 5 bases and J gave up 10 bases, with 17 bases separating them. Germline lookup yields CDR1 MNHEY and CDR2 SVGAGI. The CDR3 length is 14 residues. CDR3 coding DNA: TGTGCCAGCAGTCCTACAGGGCTTAGGGTAAAACTGTTTTTT. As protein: CASSPTGLRVKLFF.

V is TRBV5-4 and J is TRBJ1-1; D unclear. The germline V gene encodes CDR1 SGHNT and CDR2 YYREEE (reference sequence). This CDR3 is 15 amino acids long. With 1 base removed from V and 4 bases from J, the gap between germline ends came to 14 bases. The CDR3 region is CASSLNAGGSTEAFF. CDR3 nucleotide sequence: TGTGCCAGCAGCTTGAATGCTGGAGGAAGCACTGAAGCTTTCTTT.

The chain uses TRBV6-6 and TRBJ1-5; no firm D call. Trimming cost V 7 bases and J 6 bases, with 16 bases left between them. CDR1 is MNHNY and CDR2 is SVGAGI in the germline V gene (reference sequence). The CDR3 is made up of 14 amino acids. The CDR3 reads CASNPSPSPQPQHF. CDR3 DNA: TGTGCCAGCAACCCATCCCCAAGCCCTCAGCCCCAGCATTTT.